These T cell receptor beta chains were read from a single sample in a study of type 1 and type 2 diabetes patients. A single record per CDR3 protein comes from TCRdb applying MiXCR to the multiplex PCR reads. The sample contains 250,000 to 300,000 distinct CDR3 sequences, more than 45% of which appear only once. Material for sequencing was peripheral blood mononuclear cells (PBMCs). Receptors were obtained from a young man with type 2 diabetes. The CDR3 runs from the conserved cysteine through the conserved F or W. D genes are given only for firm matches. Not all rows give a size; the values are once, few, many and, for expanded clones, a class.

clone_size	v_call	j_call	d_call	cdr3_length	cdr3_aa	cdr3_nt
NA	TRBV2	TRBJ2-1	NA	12	CASSLSDNEQFF	TGTGCCAGCAGCCTGAGTGACAATGAGCAGTTCTTC
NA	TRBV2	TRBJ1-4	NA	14	CASSDEGMNEKLFF	TGTGCCAGCAGCGACGAGGGGATGAATGAAAAACTGTTTTTT
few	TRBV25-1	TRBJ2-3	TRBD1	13	CASSSTGVDTQYF	TGTGCCAGCAGTAGTACAGGGGTAGATACGCAGTATTTT
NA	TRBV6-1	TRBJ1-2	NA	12	CASSGTLWSYTF	TGTGCCAGCAGCGGAACCCTTTGGAGCTACACCTTC
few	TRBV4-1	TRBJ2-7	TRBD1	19	CASSQAGLATGTGYYEQYF	TGCGCCAGCAGCCAAGCCGGATTAGCGACCGGGACAGGGTACTACGAGCAGTACTTC
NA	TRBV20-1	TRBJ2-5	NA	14	CSARLYDRGGTQYF	TGCAGTGCTAGATTATACGACCGCGGCGGGACCCAGTACTTC
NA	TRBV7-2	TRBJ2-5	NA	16	CASSLSETWSAGTQYF	TGTGCCAGCAGCTTATCTGAGACTTGGTCTGCTGGGACCCAGTACTTC
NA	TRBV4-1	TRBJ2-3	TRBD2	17	CASSQEGAAGGTDTQYF	TGCGCCAGCAGCCAAGAAGGGGCGGCGGGGGGCACAGATACGCAGTATTTT
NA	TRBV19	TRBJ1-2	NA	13	CASSMGRPYGYTF	TGTGCCAGTAGTATGGGGAGGCCCTATGGCTACACCTTC
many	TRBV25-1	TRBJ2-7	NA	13	CASSVSGGREQYF	TGTGCCAGCAGTGTTTCGGGGGGCCGCGAGCAGTACTTC
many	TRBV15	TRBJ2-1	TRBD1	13	CATSEGGIDEQFF	TGTGCCACCAGCGAAGGGGGCATCGATGAGCAGTTCTTC
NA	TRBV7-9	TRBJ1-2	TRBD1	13	CASTTRTGYGYTF	TGTGCCAGCACCACGCGGACAGGGTATGGCTACACCTTC
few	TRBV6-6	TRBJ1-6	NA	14	CASTRTDGRSPLHF	TGTGCCAGCACCAGAACGGACGGACGTTCACCCCTCCACTTT
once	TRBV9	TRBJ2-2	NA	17	CASNHPRSKTNTGELFF	TGTGCCAGCAACCACCCTCGGTCGAAGACAAACACCGGGGAGCTGTTTTTT
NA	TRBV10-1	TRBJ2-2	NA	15	CATSDLFGNTGELFF	TGTGCCACCAGTGATTTGTTCGGGAACACCGGGGAGCTGTTTTTT
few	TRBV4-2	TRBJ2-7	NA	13	CASSPSATYEQYF	TGTGCCAGCAGCCCTTCCGCGACTTACGAGCAGTACTTC
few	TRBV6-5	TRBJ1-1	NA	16	CASSYSMTLMNTEAFF	TGTGCCAGCAGTTACTCGATGACGTTAATGAACACTGAAGCTTTCTTT
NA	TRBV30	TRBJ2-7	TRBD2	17	CAWSVPRGLAGANEQYF	TGTGCCTGGAGTGTACCGCGGGGACTAGCGGGAGCCAACGAGCAGTACTTC
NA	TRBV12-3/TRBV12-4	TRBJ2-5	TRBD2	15	CASSSSGGRMETQYF	TGTGCCAGCAGTTCTAGCGGGGGGCGGATGGAGACCCAGTACTTC
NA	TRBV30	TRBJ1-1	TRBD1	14	CAARPGTGNTEAFF	TGTGCTGCACGTCCCGGGACAGGTAACACTGAAGCTTTCTTT
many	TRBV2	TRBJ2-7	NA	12	CASSGWGYEQYF	TGTGCCAGCAGTGGATGGGGCTACGAGCAGTACTTC
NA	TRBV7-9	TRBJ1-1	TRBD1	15	CASSLVTGVEAEAFF	TGTGCCAGCAGCTTAGTGACAGGGGTGGAGGCTGAAGCTTTCTTT
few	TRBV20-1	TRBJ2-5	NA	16	CSARVGTTVVSETQYF	TGCAGTGCTAGAGTCGGGACCACTGTTGTTTCCGAGACCCAGTACTTC
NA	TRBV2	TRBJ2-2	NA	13	CASSLNPGGELFF	TGTGCCAGCAGCCTTAATCCTGGGGGGGAGCTGTTTTTT
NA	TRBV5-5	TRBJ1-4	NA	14	CASSRFSGDEKLFF	TGTGCCAGCAGTCGCTTTTCGGGGGATGAAAAACTGTTTTTT
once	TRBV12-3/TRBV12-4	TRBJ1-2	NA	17	CASSFSRRGPANYGYTF	TGTGCCAGCAGTTTTAGTCGGCGGGGCCCAGCTAACTATGGCTACACCTTC
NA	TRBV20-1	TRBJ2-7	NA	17	CSARPADGRRRTYEQYF	TGCAGTGCTAGACCCGCGGACGGACGGCGGAGAACCTACGAGCAGTACTTC
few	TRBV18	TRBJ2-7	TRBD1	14	CASSPGTGGSEQYF	TGTGCCAGCTCACCAGGGACAGGGGGAAGCGAGCAGTACTTC
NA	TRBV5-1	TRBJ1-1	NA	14	CASSLAGEYGEAFF	TGCGCCAGCAGCTTGGCCGGAGAGTATGGTGAAGCTTTCTTT
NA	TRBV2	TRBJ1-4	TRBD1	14	CASSESGGGEKLFF	TGTGCCAGCAGTGAATCAGGGGGGGGCGAAAAACTGTTTTTT
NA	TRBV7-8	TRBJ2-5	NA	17	CASSLVGTGLIQETQYF	TGTGCCAGCAGCTTAGTTGGCACCGGCCTAATCCAAGAGACCCAGTACTTC
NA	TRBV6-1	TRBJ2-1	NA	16	CASRNDIASGDNEQFF	TGTGCCAGCAGAAACGACATAGCCTCAGGTGACAATGAGCAGTTCTTC
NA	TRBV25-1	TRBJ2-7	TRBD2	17	CASSQGFGLAGDNEQYF	TGTGCCAGCAGCCAAGGGTTCGGACTAGCGGGTGACAATGAGCAGTACTTC
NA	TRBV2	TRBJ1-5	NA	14	CAISESSGNQPQHF	TGTGCCATCAGTGAGTCGTCAGGGAATCAGCCCCAGCATTTT
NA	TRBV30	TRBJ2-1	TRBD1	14	CASSTRTGAHEQFF	TGTGCCAGTAGTACCCGGACAGGGGCCCATGAGCAGTTCTTC
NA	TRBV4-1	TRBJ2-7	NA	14	CASSQEAGFNEQYF	TGCGCCAGCAGCCAAGAGGCAGGGTTTAACGAGCAGTACTTC
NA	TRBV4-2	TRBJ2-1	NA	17	CASSQDLRLATLNEQFF	TGTGCCAGCAGCCAAGATTTAAGGCTAGCCACCCTCAATGAGCAGTTCTTC
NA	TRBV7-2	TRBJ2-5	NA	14	CASSPNSGQETQYF	TGTGCCAGCAGCCCTAATTCAGGGCAAGAGACCCAGTACTTC
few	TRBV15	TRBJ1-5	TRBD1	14	CATSRGQGAQPQHF	TGTGCCACCAGCAGAGGACAGGGGGCTCAGCCCCAGCATTTT